The clone carrying this T cell receptor (beta chain) was observed many times. This sample is part of a study of human T cells and chemical hapten exposure. There are 16 residues in the CDR3. Trimming cost V 8 bases and J 10 bases; bases outside gene matches: 17. Time point of the sample: pre-sensitization, week 0. Treatment indicated: therapeutic diphenylcyclopropenone sensitization with weekly scalp DPC. TCRdb reprocessed the RACE reads with MiXCR, giving one entry per CDR3 protein. The profile covers some 90,000 distinct CDR3 sequences, with 8.5% appearing a single time and about 2.5% taken by the ten largest.

V and J are TRBV12-3 or TRBV12-4 and TRBJ1-6, with 7 bases that match TRBD1. This sequence was found in a man aged 35-49 years with alopecia areata. Some clones in this sample may be carry-over from other donors' samples. The material was whole blood, obtained in connection with sensitization to the hapten diphenylcyclopropenone (DPC). DNA of the CDR3: TGTGCCAGCGTTACAGGGGCCAAGGCCCCCTCCTCACCCCTCCACTTT. Amino acids: CASVTGAKAPSSPLHF.